The next 9 T cell receptor beta chains were all read from a single sample in a study of blood T cell repertoires in COVID-19. Data came from immunoSEQ multiplex PCR; TCRdb stores just in-frame clones and leaves some out. The data show approximately 290,000 clones, with roughly nine tenths seen just once and about 2% held by the top ten. The specimen sequenced was peripheral blood. These receptors originate from a woman in her twenties or thirties with COVID-19, enrolled during active disease.

The chain recombines TRBV6-5 with TRBJ1-4; TRBD1 matches 8 bases. Germline CDR1 reads MNHEY; CDR2 reads SVGAGI. The CDR3 runs 15 residues. J was trimmed by 5 bases and V by 8 bases; bases with no gene match: 10. The CDR3 DNA is TGTGCCAGCGCATGGACAGGGATTGGGAATGAAAAACTGTTTTTT. The encoded protein is CASAWTGIGNEKLFF.

This chain uses TRBV7-9 with TRBJ2-5; no clear D gene. CDR3 length: 13 amino acids. Germline V CDR1 and CDR2: SEHNR, FQNEAQ (reference sequence). Trimming shortened V by 5 bases and J by 2 bases, and 9 bases separated the two germline ends. The CDR3 is CASSRTVQETQYF. The CDR3 DNA follows: TGTGCCAGCAGCCGAACGGTGCAAGAGACCCAGTACTTC.

This clone has only a few counts. This sequence joins TRBV13 and TRBJ1-1, with 10 bases matching TRBD1. After removal of 2 bases from V and 4 bases from J, the junction contained 7 bases not matched to a gene. The length of the CDR3 is 16 residues. Per germline, CDR1 PRHDT and CDR2 FYEKMQ (reference sequence). The CDR3 is CASSLNWGDRGTEAFF. The CDR3 region has the DNA TGTGCCAGCAGCTTAAACTGGGGGGACAGGGGCACTGAAGCTTTCTTT. The full variable domain, completed using reference TRBV13 and TRBJ1-1, is AAGVIQSPRHLIKEKRETATLKCYPIPRHDTVYWYQQGPGQDPQFLISFYEKMQSDKGSIPDRFSAQQFSDYHSELNMSSLELGDSALYFCASSLNWGDRGTEAFFGQGTRLTVV.

The chain carries TRBV3-1 (or the pseudogene TRBV3-2) and TRBJ1-1, with 7 bases lining up with TRBD1. The CDR3 is 13 amino acids. The V and J ends lost 4 bases and 3 bases, in that order; junction bases with no gene match: 2. Germline assignment: CDR1 LGHDT and CDR2 YNNKEL (reference sequence). The CDR3 DNA reads as TGTGCCAGCAGCCCACAGGGGTACACTGAAGCTTTCTTT. It translates to CASSPQGYTEAFF.

The V gene is TRBV2, the J gene TRBJ1-5, with D unresolved. In germline, CDR1 is SNHLY, CDR2 FYNNEI. The CDR3 totals 16 residues. V was cut by 6 bases and J by 4 bases, with 19 bases left in between. The DNA of the CDR3 is TGTGCCAGCAGCCCGAGACGGGTAACGGAAAATCAGCCCCAGCATTTT. It is translated as CASSPRRVTENQPQHF.

The chain joins TRBV2 to TRBJ2-1; TRBD1 might be the D (6 bases). The ends were cut back, 0 bases at V and 0 bases at J, with 12 bases in the middle. The CDR3 has 17 residues. CDR1 is SNHLY and CDR2 is FYNNEI in the germline V gene. The CDR3 loop is CASSEALSDSSYNEQFF. CDR3 bases: TGTGCCAGCAGTGAAGCACTATCGGACAGCTCCTACAATGAGCAGTTCTTC.

The V call is TRBV5-8, the J call TRBJ2-7, with a possible D match to TRBD2 (6 bases). The V and J ends lost 0 bases and 6 bases respectively, with 13 bases between them. This CDR3 region has 14 residues. In germline, CDR1 is SGHTS, CDR2 YDEGEE. The CDR3 nucleotides read TGTGCCAGCAGCTTGGATTTGAGCGGGTCCGAGCAGTACTTC. Translation: CASSLDLSGSEQYF.

The sample holds one count of this clone. The V call is TRBV5-1, the J call TRBJ2-7; 11 nucleotides match TRBD2. Germline V gene sequence: CDR1 SGHRS, CDR2 YFSETQ. The CDR3 consists of 15 residues. V was pared by 4 bases and J by 3 bases, with 6 bases of the junction left unmatched. The CDR3 region has the DNA TGCGCCAGCAGCATGGCCGGGACTAGCGGCTACGAGCAGTACTTC. Translation gives CASSMAGTSGYEQYF. Full variable domain (remainder filled in from reference TRBV5-1 and TRBJ2-7): KAGVTQTPRYLIKTRGQQVTLSCSPISGHRSVSWYQQTPGQGLQFLFEYFSETQRNKGNFPGRFSGRQFSNSRSEMNVSTLELGDSALYLCASSMAGTSGYEQYFGPGTRLTVT.

V gene TRBV11-2 combines with J gene TRBJ2-7; 7 positions match TRBD2. CDR1 and CDR2 from the germline V gene are SGHAT and FQNNGV. CDR3 size: 15 residues. V lost 1 base, J lost 0 bases, and 3 bases stayed unmatched. CDR3 DNA sequence: TGTGCCAGCAGCTTAGCGGGCGGGAGCTCCTACGAGCAGTACTTC. This sequence encodes CASSLAGGSSYEQYF. The whole variable domain, filled in from reference TRBV11-2 and TRBJ2-7, reads EAGVAQSPRYKIIEKRQSVAFWCNPISGHATLYWYQQILGQGPKLLIQFQNNGVVDDSQLPKDRFSAERLKGVDSTLKIQPAKLEDSAVYLCASSLAGGSSYEQYFGPGTRLTVT.